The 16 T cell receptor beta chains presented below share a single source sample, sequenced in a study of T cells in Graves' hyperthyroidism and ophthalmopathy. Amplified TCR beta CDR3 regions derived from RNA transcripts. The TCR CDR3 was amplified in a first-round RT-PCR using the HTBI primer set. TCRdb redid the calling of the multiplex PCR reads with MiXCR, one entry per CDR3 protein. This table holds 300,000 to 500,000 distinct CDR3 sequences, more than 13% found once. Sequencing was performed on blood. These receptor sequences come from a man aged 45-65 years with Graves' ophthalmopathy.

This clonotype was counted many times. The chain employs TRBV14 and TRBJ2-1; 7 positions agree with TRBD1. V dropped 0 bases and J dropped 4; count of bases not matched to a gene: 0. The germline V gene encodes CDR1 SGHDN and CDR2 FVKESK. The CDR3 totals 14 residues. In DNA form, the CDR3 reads TGTGCCAGCAGCCAAGAACAGGGGTACAATGAGCAGTTCTTC. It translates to CASSQEQGYNEQFF.

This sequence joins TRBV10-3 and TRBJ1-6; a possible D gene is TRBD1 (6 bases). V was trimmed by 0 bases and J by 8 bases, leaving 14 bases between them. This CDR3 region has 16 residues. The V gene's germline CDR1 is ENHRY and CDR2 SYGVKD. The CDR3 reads CAISESGGDPYSPLHF. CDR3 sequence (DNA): TGTGCCATCAGTGAGTCAGGGGGGGACCCGTATTCACCCCTCCACTTT.

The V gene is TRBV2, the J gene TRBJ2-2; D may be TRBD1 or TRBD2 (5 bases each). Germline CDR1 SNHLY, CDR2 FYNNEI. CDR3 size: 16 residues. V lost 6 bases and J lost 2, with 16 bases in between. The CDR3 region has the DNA TGTGCCAGCAGCCGGGACCGACCAAGAAACACCGGGGAGCTGTTTTTT. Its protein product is CASSRDRPRNTGELFF.

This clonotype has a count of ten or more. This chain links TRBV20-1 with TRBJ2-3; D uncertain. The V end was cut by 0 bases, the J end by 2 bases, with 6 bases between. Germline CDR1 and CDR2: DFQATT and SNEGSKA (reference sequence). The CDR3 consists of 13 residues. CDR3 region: CSAREVHTDTQYF. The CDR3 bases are TGCAGTGCTAGAGAGGTACACACAGATACGCAGTATTTT.

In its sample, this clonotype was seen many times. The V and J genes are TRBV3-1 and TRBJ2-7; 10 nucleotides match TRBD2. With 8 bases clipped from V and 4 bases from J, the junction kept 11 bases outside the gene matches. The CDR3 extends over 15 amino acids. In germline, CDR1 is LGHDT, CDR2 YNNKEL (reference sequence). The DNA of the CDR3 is TGTGCCAGCTCGATCACGGGACTAGCGAGATACGAGCAGTACTTC. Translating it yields CASSITGLARYEQYF.

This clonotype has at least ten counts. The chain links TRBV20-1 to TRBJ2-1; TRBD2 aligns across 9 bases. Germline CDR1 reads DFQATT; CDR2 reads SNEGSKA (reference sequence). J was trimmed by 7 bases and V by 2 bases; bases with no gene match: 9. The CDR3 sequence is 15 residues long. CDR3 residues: CSARPSGRMLNEQFF. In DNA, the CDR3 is TGCAGTGCTAGACCGAGCGGGAGGATGTTAAATGAGCAGTTCTTC.

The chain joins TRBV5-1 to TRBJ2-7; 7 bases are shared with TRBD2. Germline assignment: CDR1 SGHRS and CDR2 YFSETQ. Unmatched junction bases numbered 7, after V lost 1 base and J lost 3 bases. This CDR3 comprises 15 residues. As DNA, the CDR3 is TGCGCCAGCAGCTTGAACGGGCTAGCGGTCTACGAGCAGTACTTC. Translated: CASSLNGLAVYEQYF.

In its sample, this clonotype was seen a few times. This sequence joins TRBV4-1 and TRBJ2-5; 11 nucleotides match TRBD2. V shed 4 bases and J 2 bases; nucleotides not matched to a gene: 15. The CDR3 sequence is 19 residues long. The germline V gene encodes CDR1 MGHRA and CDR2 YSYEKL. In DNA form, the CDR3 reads TGCGCCAGCAGCCTCAAACCTCCGGGACTAGCGGTATATCAAGAGACCCAGTACTTC. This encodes CASSLKPPGLAVYQETQYF.

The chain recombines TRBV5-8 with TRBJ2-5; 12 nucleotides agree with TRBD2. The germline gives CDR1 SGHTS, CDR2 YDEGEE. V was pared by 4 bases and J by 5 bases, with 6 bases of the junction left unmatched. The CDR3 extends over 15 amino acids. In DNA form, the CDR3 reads TGTGCCAGCAGCCGGAGACTAGCGGGAGATGAGACCCAGTACTTC. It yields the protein CASSRRLAGDETQYF.

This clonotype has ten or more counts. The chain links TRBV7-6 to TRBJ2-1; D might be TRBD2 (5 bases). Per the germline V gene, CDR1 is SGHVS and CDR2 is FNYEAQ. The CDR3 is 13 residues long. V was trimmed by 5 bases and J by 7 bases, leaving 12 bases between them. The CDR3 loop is CASSPELGNEQFF. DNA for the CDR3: TGTGCCAGCAGCCCAGAACTAGGAAATGAGCAGTTCTTC.

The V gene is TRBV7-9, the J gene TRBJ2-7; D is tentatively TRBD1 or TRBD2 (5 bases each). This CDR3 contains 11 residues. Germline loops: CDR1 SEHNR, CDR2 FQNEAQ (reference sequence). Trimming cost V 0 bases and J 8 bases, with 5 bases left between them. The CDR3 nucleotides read TGTGCCAGCAGCTTAGCGGGACAGCAGTACTTC. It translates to CASSLAGQQYF.

CDR3 coding DNA: TGTGCCAGCAGGCCCTACGGGAGGTCCTACAATGAGCAGTTCTTC. Translation gives CASRPYGRSYNEQFF. J is TRBJ2-1 and V is TRBV6-1; 7 bases agree with TRBD2. V gave up 6 bases and J gave up 1 base; unmatched junction bases: 6. Germline V gene data show CDR1 as MNHNS and CDR2 as SASEGT. The CDR3 is made up of 15 amino acids.

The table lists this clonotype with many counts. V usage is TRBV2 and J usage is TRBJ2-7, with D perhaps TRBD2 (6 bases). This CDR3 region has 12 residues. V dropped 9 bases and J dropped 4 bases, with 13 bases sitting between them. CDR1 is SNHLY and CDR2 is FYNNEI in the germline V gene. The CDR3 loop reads CASTGDGYEQYF. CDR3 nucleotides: TGTGCCAGTACGGGGGACGGATACGAGCAGTACTTC.

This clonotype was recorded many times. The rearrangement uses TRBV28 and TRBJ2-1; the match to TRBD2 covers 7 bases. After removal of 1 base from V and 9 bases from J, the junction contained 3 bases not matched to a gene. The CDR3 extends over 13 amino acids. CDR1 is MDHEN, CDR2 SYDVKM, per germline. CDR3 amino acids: CASSLFRLAEQFF. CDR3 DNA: TGTGCCAGCAGTTTATTCCGACTAGCTGAGCAGTTCTTC.

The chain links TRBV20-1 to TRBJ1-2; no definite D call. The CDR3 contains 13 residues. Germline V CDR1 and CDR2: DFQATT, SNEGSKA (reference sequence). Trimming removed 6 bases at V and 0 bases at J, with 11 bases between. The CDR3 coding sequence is TGCAGTGCCACCCGGGGAACTAACTATGGCTACACCTTC. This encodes CSATRGTNYGYTF.

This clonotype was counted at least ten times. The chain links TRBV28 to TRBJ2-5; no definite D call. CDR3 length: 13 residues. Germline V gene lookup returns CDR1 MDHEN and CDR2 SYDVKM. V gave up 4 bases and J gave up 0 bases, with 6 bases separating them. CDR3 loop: CASSSGNQETQYF. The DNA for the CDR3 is TGTGCCAGCAGTTCAGGAAACCAAGAGACCCAGTACTTC.